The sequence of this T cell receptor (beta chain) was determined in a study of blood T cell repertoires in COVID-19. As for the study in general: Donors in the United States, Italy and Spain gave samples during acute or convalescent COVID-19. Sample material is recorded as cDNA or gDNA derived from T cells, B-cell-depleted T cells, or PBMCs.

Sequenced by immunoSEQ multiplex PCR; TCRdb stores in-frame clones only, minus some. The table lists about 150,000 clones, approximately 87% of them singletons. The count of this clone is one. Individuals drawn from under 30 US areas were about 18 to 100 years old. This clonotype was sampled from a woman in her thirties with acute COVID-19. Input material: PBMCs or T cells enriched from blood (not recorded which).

CDR3 sequence: CASSAEPRDDSPLHF. The CDR3, as DNA: TGTGCCAGCAGCGCAGAACCCAGGGATGATTCACCCCTCCACTTT. The chain uses TRBV5-6 and TRBJ1-6; perhaps TRBD1 as D (5 bases). The length of the CDR3 is 15 residues. The V end was cut by 4 bases, the J end by 8 bases, with 16 bases between. Per the germline V gene, CDR1 is SGHDT and CDR2 is YYEEEE.